The 10 T cell receptor beta chains listed next were all sequenced from one sample in a study of CD4 T cells in relation to SARS-CoV-2 and coronaviruses. The table came from immunoSEQ multiplex PCR; TCRdb's copy has only in-frame clones and leaves some out. Of over 40,000 clones listed, over 75% were seen once; the top ten hold around 1.2%. The antigens these receptors bind are not known. Sequenced material: naive CD4+ T cells from PBMCs, cultured in vitro. Subset here: naive CD4+ T cells isolated by negative enrichment. The receptors were gathered from an adult with COVID-19.

This chain uses TRBV14 with TRBJ2-2; no definite D call. CDR3 size: 13 residues. V was cut by 4 bases and J by 7 bases, with 10 bases left in between. Germline CDR1 reads SGHDN; CDR2 reads FVKESK. CDR3: CASSPRLSGELFF. CDR3 coding DNA: TGTGCCAGCAGCCCCAGGCTGAGCGGGGAGCTGTTTTTT.

V is TRBV6-5 and J is TRBJ2-2, with 7 bases lining up with TRBD1. The CDR3 length is 15 residues. CDR1 and CDR2 (germline): MNHEY, SVGAGI. Trimming removed 6 bases from V and 5 bases from J; junction bases left unmatched: 9. The CDR3 loop is CASRGNRGRTGELFF. The CDR3 coding sequence is TGTGCCAGCAGGGGAAACAGGGGCCGGACCGGGGAGCTGTTTTTT.

The CDR3 DNA follows: TGTGCCAGTAGTGTAGCGGGGACAAAAGGTGAGCAGTTCTTC. Its protein is CASSVAGTKGEQFF. The chain recombines TRBV19 with TRBJ2-1, with 8 bases identical to TRBD2. Per germline, CDR1 LNHDA and CDR2 SQIVND (reference sequence). This CDR3 region has 14 residues. J gave up 9 bases and V 5 bases, and 9 bases lay outside the gene matches.

The chain couples TRBV6-5 to TRBJ2-5; 10 bases are shared with TRBD2. The V segment lost 6 bases and the J segment 3 bases; nucleotides outside the gene matches: 1. Germline CDR1 is MNHEY and CDR2 is SVGAGI. The CDR3 runs to 13 residues. This chain's CDR3 is CASRGTSEETQYF. The CDR3 DNA sequence: TGTGCCAGCAGGGGGACTAGCGAAGAGACCCAGTACTTC.

The V call is TRBV7-2, the J call TRBJ1-5; no clear D. Trimming stripped 4 bases from V and 7 bases from J, with 14 bases between. CDR1 and CDR2 (germline): SGHTA, FQGNSA. CDR3 length equals 14 residues. This CDR3 reads CASSYQSAGQPQHF. The CDR3 DNA is TGTGCCAGCAGCTACCAGAGTGCCGGCCAGCCCCAGCATTTT.

The genes are TRBV6-4 and TRBJ2-1; D unresolved. CDR3 length: 14 residues. Trimming took 3 bases from V and 5 from J, leaving 11 bases between them. Germline CDR1 reads MRHNA; CDR2 reads SNTAGT. CDR3 DNA: TGTGCCAGCAGTGAAGGGCAGGAAAACAATGAGCAGTTCTTC. As protein: CASSEGQENNEQFF.

V is TRBV6-5 and J is TRBJ1-4, with 7 nucleotides matching TRBD1. The J segment lost 7 bases and the V segment lost 5 bases, leaving 10 bases of the junction unmatched. CDR3 length: 15 amino acids. Germline CDR1 MNHEY, CDR2 SVGAGI. CDR3 protein: CASSTGNRGFEKLFF. The CDR3 DNA sequence: TGTGCCAGCAGTACAGGCAACAGGGGCTTTGAAAAACTGTTTTTT.

The rearrangement links TRBV19 to TRBJ2-3, with D unresolved. V shed 7 bases and J shed 8 bases, with 16 bases lying between them. This CDR3 is 13 amino acids long. CDR1 is LNHDA, CDR2 SQIVND, per germline (reference sequence). CDR3 DNA: TGTGCCAGTATAGGACCCCCACATAGTACGCAGTATTTT. This codes for CASIGPPHSTQYF.

This clone was observed a few times. The chain employs TRBV9 and TRBJ2-7; either TRBD1 or TRBD2 may fit D (5 bases each). V lost 3 bases and J lost 3, with 13 bases in between. Germline V gene data show CDR1 as SGDLS and CDR2 as YYNGEE. This CDR3 contains 14 residues. CDR3 loop: CASSARGDSYEQYF. The DNA of the CDR3 is TGTGCCAGCAGCGCGAGGGGAGATAGCTACGAGCAGTACTTC.

This clone was counted a few times. J is TRBJ2-2 and V is TRBV5-1; 8 nucleotides line up with TRBD2. The ends lost 1 base at V and 6 bases at J; junction bases unmatched: 5. The CDR3 contains 15 residues. CDR1 SGHRS and CDR2 YFSETQ come from the germline V gene. CDR3 coding DNA: TGCGCCAGCAGCTTGACGGGAGGGCCAGCCGGGGAGCTGTTTTTT. Translating it yields CASSLTGGPAGELFF.